The next 18 T cell receptor beta chains were all read from a single sample in a study of T cell responses to AZD1222 COVID-19 vaccine. This table comes from immunoSEQ multiplex PCR, and its TCRdb copy is limited to in-frame clones, with some not included. The repertoire consists of 140,000 to 150,000 clones, with over 80% occurring once and the leading ten covering 3% to 4%. This specimen was peripheral blood, taken 28 days after the second AZD1222 dose. These receptors were collected from an adult who received the AZD1222 COVID-19 vaccine.

This chain links TRBV7-9 with TRBJ2-3; D gene uncertain. The germline V gene encodes CDR1 SEHNR and CDR2 FQNEAQ (reference sequence). The CDR3 consists of 12 residues. The V end lost 4 bases, the J end lost 1 base, and 3 bases lay between the germline ends. The CDR3 spells CASSSGTDTQYF. The CDR3 DNA follows: TGTGCCAGCAGCTCCGGCACAGATACGCAGTATTTT.

V and J are TRBV18 and TRBJ1-1; D is ambiguous. Germline CDR1 KGHSH, CDR2 LQKENI. The CDR3 consists of 13 residues. Between the trimmed V and J ends, which lost 3 bases and 6 bases, there was a span of 11 bases. The CDR3 DNA reads as TGTGCCAGCTCACCTCTCGGCAGCCCTGAAGCTTTCTTT. Amino acid sequence: CASSPLGSPEAFF. Full variable domain (rest looked up from reference TRBV18 and TRBJ1-1): NAGVMQNPRHLVRRRGQEARLRCSPMKGHSHVYWYRQLPEEGLKFMVYLQKENIIDESGMPKERFSAEFPKEGPSILRIQQVVRGDSAAYFCASSPLGSPEAFFGQGTRLTVV.

This chain joins TRBV7-2 and TRBJ1-4; a weak D match, TRBD1 (6 bases). The germline V gene encodes CDR1 SGHTA and CDR2 FQGNSA. V lost 4 bases and J 8 bases, leaving 14 bases between the germline ends. This CDR3 has 14 amino acids. The DNA of the CDR3 is TGTGCCAGCAGCTCCGGGGCAGGGGACGAAAAACTGTTTTTT. It encodes CASSSGAGDEKLFF. Full variable domain (missing parts from reference TRBV7-2 and TRBJ1-4): GAGVSQSPSNKVTEKGKDVELRCDPISGHTALYWYRQSLGQGLEFLIYFQGNSAPDKSGLPSDRFSAERTGGSVSTLTIQRTQQEDSAVYLCASSSGAGDEKLFFGSGTQLSVL.

J is TRBJ1-5 and V is TRBV20-1; D remains unclear. The germline V gene encodes CDR1 DFQATT and CDR2 SNEGSKA (reference sequence). Trimming left V 7 bases short and J 7 bases short, with 11 bases between. This CDR3 contains 11 residues. The CDR3 is CSGGDRQPQHF. The DNA of the CDR3 is TGCAGTGGCGGCGACCGGCAGCCCCAGCATTTT.

This clone showed up just once. The CDR3 spells CATGFEQYF. In DNA form, the CDR3 reads TGTGCCACAGGTTTCGAGCAGTACTTC. The chain uses TRBV7-2 and TRBJ2-7; D ambiguous. This CDR3 comprises 9 residues. The germline CDR1 and CDR2 sequences are SGHTA and FQGNSA. Trimming stripped 10 bases from V and 6 bases from J, with 7 bases between.

V gene TRBV7-2 combines with J gene TRBJ2-3; 9 bases align to TRBD2. Unmatched junction bases numbered 2, after V lost 2 bases and J lost 2 bases. Per germline, CDR1 SGHTA and CDR2 FQGNSA. The CDR3 is 15 amino acids. The CDR3 sequence: CASSLLAGHTDTQYF. The CDR3 DNA reads as TGTGCCAGCAGCTTACTAGCGGGGCACACAGATACGCAGTATTTT.

This sequence joins TRBV3-1 (or the pseudogene TRBV3-2) and TRBJ2-1; D is tentatively TRBD1 or TRBD2 (5 bases each). This CDR3 region has 15 residues. Trimming shortened V by 1 base and J by 1 base, and 8 bases separated the two germline ends. CDR1 LGHDT and CDR2 YNNKEL come from the germline V gene (reference sequence). The DNA of the CDR3 is TGTGCCAGCAGCCAAGCCGGGGCTTCCTACAATGAGCAGTTCTTC. Translating gives CASSQAGASYNEQFF.

The V and J genes are TRBV5-4 and TRBJ2-2; possibly TRBD1 or TRBD2 for D (7 bases each). CDR1 and CDR2 (germline): SGHNT, YYREEE (reference sequence). The CDR3 is 14 residues long. V was trimmed by 1 base and J by 6 bases, leaving 10 bases between them. This chain's CDR3 is CASSLSGGAGELFF. DNA for the CDR3: TGTGCCAGCAGCTTGTCAGGGGGGGCCGGGGAGCTGTTTTTT.

This rearrangement joins TRBV12-3 or TRBV12-4 to TRBJ1-1; D not certain. The CDR3 has 11 amino acids. Trimming cost V 7 bases and J 2 bases, with 5 bases left between them. The CDR3 bases are TGTGCCAGCACAGTCAACACTGAAGCTTTCTTT. Translation gives CASTVNTEAFF.

This sequence joins TRBV24-1 and TRBJ2-6, with 8 positions matching TRBD1. From germline, CDR1 is KGHDR and CDR2 SFDVKD. The CDR3 is made up of 18 amino acids. Trimming took 10 bases from V and 4 from J; bases not matched to a gene: 17. The chain's CDR3 is CATRTDRGIGSGANVLTF. As DNA, the CDR3 is TGTGCCACAAGGACCGACAGGGGAATAGGATCCGGGGCCAACGTCCTGACTTTC.

This clone was counted a few times. The chain has TRBV5-1 and TRBJ1-2, with a possible D match to TRBD1 (5 bases). Germline CDR1 reads SGHRS; CDR2 reads YFSETQ. V was clipped by 0 bases and J by 8 bases, with 17 bases between them. The CDR3 is made up of 15 amino acids. The CDR3 DNA reads as TGCGCCAGCAGCTTGGCCAGGGATCGGGGTCAGGGCTACACCTTC. Amino acids: CASSLARDRGQGYTF.

The chain uses TRBV2 and TRBJ2-5, with TRBD2 as a possible D gene (6 bases). Trimming cost V 3 bases and J 2 bases, with 10 bases left between them. Germline V CDR1 and CDR2: SNHLY, FYNNEI. This CDR3 comprises 14 residues. The CDR3 loop is CASSEGSGQETQYF. CDR3 bases: TGTGCCAGCAGTGAGGGGAGCGGGCAAGAGACCCAGTACTTC.

The rearrangement joins TRBV4-2 to TRBJ2-3; no clear D gene. Trimming took 1 base from V and 2 from J, leaving 13 bases between them. CDR1 LGHNA and CDR2 YNFKEQ come from the germline V gene. The CDR3 has 16 residues. The CDR3 DNA reads as TGTGCCAGCAGCCAAGTAAGCCAAGCCTCCACAGATACGCAGTATTTT. This sequence encodes CASSQVSQASTDTQYF.

The genes are TRBV6-2 or TRBV6-3 and TRBJ1-5; no definite D call. Germline assignment: CDR1 MNHEY and CDR2 SVGEGT. There are 16 residues in the CDR3. Deletions cut 4 bases from V and 5 bases from J, with 18 bases between. CDR3: CASSSKSSGYDQPQHF. Here the CDR3 DNA reads TGTGCCAGCAGTTCTAAGTCATCGGGATATGATCAGCCCCAGCATTTT.

The CDR3 reads CASSEAFSGNTIYF. DNA of the CDR3: TGTGCCAGCAGTGAGGCTTTCTCTGGAAACACCATATATTTT. The chain couples TRBV6-1 to TRBJ1-3; D uncertain. Germline V gives CDR1 MNHNS, CDR2 SASEGT. V lost 3 bases to trimming and J lost 0 bases, with 6 bases between them. CDR3 length equals 14 residues.

The chain links TRBV7-6 to TRBJ2-5; no clear D gene. CDR1 SGHVS and CDR2 FNYEAQ come from the germline V gene. This CDR3 is built from 15 residues. V lost 2 bases and J lost 4, with 14 bases in between. The CDR3 here is CASSLISSKGETQYF. CDR3 coding DNA: TGTGCCAGCAGCTTAATTAGCAGTAAGGGAGAGACCCAGTACTTC.

The chain carries TRBV7-9 and TRBJ2-2, with D possibly TRBD2 on 5 matching bases. The CDR3 has 15 residues. Germline CDR1 SEHNR, CDR2 FQNEAQ (reference sequence). V was clipped by 5 bases and J by 5 bases, with 15 bases between them. CDR3 region: CASSPRRGRTGELFF. As DNA, the CDR3 is TGTGCCAGCAGCCCCCGCAGAGGGAGAACCGGGGAGCTGTTTTTT.

The genes are TRBV6-5 and TRBJ1-5, with unresolved D. This CDR3 contains 14 residues. The germline V and J ends were trimmed by 6 bases and 3 bases, with 12 bases remaining between them. Germline V gives CDR1 MNHEY, CDR2 SVGAGI. CDR3 region: CASRPGYSNQPQHF. The CDR3 DNA follows: TGTGCCAGCAGACCTGGTTATTCCAATCAGCCCCAGCATTTT.